This T cell receptor beta chain was sequenced during a study of control samples from healthy donors and cancer patients. Germline V gene lookup returns CDR1 MDHEN and CDR2 SYDVKM. The CDR3 runs 12 residues. Between the trimmed V and J ends, which lost 6 bases and 5 bases, there was a span of 8 bases. Clones were sequenced by immunoSEQ multiplex PCR, and TCRdb holds only the in-frame ones, with some missing. The sample contains 170,000 or so clones, 90% to 95% of which appear only once. The chain joins TRBV28 to TRBJ1-5; no clear D gene. This receptor was obtained from a man younger than 35 in good health. The sample taken for sequencing was blood. The CDR3 reads CASRGPDQPQHF. In DNA, the CDR3 is TGTGCCAGCAGGGGTCCCGATCAGCCCCAGCATTTT.